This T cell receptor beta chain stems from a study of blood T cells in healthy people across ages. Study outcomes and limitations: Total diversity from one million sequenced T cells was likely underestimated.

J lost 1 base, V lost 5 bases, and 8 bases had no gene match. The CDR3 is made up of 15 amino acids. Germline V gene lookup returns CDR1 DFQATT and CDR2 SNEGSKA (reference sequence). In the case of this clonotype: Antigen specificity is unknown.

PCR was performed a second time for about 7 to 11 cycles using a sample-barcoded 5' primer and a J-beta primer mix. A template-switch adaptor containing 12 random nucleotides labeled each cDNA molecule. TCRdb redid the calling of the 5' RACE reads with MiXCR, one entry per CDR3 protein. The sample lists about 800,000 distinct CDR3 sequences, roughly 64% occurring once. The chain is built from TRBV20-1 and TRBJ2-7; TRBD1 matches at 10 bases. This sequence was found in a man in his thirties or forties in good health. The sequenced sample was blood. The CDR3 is CSAFYRDRGSYEQYF. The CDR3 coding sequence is TGCAGTGCTTTCTACCGGGACAGGGGTTCCTACGAGCAGTACTTC.